A single sample gave rise to the 25 T cell receptor beta chains below, sequenced in a study of molecular identifiers for immune sequencing clone quantification. One entry per CDR3 protein, called by TCRdb with MiXCR from the PCR reads. In the table there are more than 450,000 distinct CDR3 sequences, roughly 25% of which are singletons. The specimen was naive CD8+ T cells from blood, with Jurkat cell RNA spiked in. The subset denotes: FACS-sorted CD8+CD4-CCR7+CD45RA+ naive T cells. The receptors come from a human donor in good health. Some libraries in this study had Jurkat cell RNA spiked in.

This clonotype was found a few times. This chain links TRBV28 with TRBJ1-6; TRBD1 aligns across 11 bases. This CDR3 has 18 amino acids. V was pared by 5 bases and J by 0 bases, with 6 bases of the junction left unmatched. The germline gives CDR1 MDHEN, CDR2 SYDVKM. The CDR3: CASSTGQGVSSYNSPLHF. The DNA for the CDR3 is TGTGCCAGCAGTACGGGACAGGGGGTGAGCTCCTATAATTCACCCCTCCACTTT.

This clonotype was found once. The junction differs from germline at one of its ends, possibly a read error. CDR3 in amino acids: CPESGIDSPFHF. The CDR3 DNA reads TGCCCAGAATCCGGGATTGATTCACCCTTCCACTTT. The chain employs TRBV20-1 and TRBJ1-6; D call uncertain. The CDR3 length is 12 residues. Germline V gene lookup returns CDR1 DFQATT and CDR2 SNEGSKA (reference sequence).

This clonotype was detected only a few times. With a much larger clone just one base away, this may be a read error. Because it lacks the conserved phenylalanine or tryptophan at the end, this CDR3 is likely a read error. The chain has TRBV6-1 and TRBJ2-7; D uncertain. CDR1 and CDR2 from the germline V gene are MNHNS and SASEGT. CDR3 length: 13 residues. The germline V and J ends were trimmed by 0 bases and 4 bases, with 7 bases remaining between them. CDR3 in amino acids: CASSEASGYEQYY. In DNA, the CDR3 is TGTGCCAGCAGTGAAGCGTCCGGATACGAGCAGTACTAC.

This clonotype was counted a few times. This chain joins TRBV29-1 and TRBJ2-7; D possibly corresponds to TRBD1 (7 bases). Trimming shortened V by 0 bases and J by 0 bases, and 9 bases separated the two germline ends. The germline V gene encodes CDR1 SQVTM and CDR2 ANQGSEA. This CDR3 contains 14 residues. The CDR3 nucleotides are TGCAGCGTTGAAGACAGGGGGGCCTCCTACGAGCAGTACTTC. Translation gives CSVEDRGASYEQYF.

A remark on this clonotype: A read error may explain this, as a much larger clone is one base away. The CDR3 region has the DNA TGCAGTGCTAGATACGAGGTCAGCTCCTACGAGCTGTACTTC. Translation gives CSARYEVSSYELYF. The chain joins TRBV20-1 to TRBJ2-7; D gene uncertain. CDR1 and CDR2 from the germline V gene are DFQATT and SNEGSKA (reference sequence). This CDR3 contains 14 residues.

In this sample, this clonotype turned up a few times. The rearrangement uses TRBV4-1 and TRBJ2-7; 7 nucleotides match TRBD2. This CDR3 has 16 residues. In germline, CDR1 is MGHRA, CDR2 YSYEKL. The V segment lost 3 bases and the J segment 0 bases; nucleotides outside the gene matches: 8. The CDR3 region is CASSQDDGGSSYEQYF. The DNA of the CDR3 is TGCGCCAGCAGCCAGGACGACGGGGGGAGCTCCTACGAGCAGTACTTC.

Many counts were recorded for this clonotype. This rearrangement joins TRBV7-9 to TRBJ2-3, with 10 bases fitting TRBD1. In germline, CDR1 is SEHNR, CDR2 FQNEAQ (reference sequence). The CDR3 has 18 amino acids. Trimming took 5 bases from V and 4 from J; bases not matched to a gene: 15. The CDR3 sequence: CASSPVPGTGEGADTQYF. The CDR3 DNA sequence: TGTGCCAGCAGCCCAGTCCCCGGGACAGGGGAAGGGGCAGATACGCAGTATTTT.

This clonotype was recorded at least ten times. The chain is built from TRBV2 and TRBJ2-3, with TRBD2 matching over 10 bases. Germline V gene data show CDR1 as SNHLY and CDR2 as FYNNEI. The V gene end was trimmed by 8 bases and the J gene end by 1 base; junction bases not matched to a gene: 6. The CDR3 runs to 15 residues. Here the CDR3 reads CASSGGTSGTDTQYF. The CDR3, as DNA: TGTGCCAGCTCTGGGGGGACTAGCGGCACAGATACGCAGTATTTT.

This rearrangement joins TRBV20-1 to TRBJ2-7, with TRBD2 identical over 8 bases. The CDR3 contains 14 residues. J was trimmed by 0 bases and V by 5 bases; bases with no gene match: 6. The germline V gene encodes CDR1 DFQATT and CDR2 SNEGSKA (reference sequence). CDR3 amino acids: CSAQLAAHSYEQYF. CDR3 nucleotides: TGCAGTGCTCAACTAGCGGCCCACTCCTACGAGCAGTACTTC.

CDR3 protein: CSVTGGSYGYTF. The DNA of the CDR3 is TGCAGCGTGACAGGGGGTTCCTATGGCTACACCTTC. The chain couples TRBV29-1 to TRBJ1-2; 9 nucleotides agree with TRBD1. J was trimmed by 4 bases and V by 6 bases; bases with no gene match: 3. The CDR3 has 12 residues. Germline V gives CDR1 SQVTM, CDR2 ANQGSEA.

This clonotype was counted ten times or more. The chain uses TRBV11-1 and TRBJ1-5, with 8 bases fitting TRBD1. The germline gives CDR1 SGHAT, CDR2 FQDESV (reference sequence). Unmatched junction bases numbered 8, after V lost 4 bases and J lost 12 bases. CDR3 length equals 13 residues. CDR3 amino acids: CASSSTADRVQHF. The CDR3 region has the DNA TGTGCCAGCAGCTCGACCGCGGACAGGGTCCAGCATTTT. Looking up the rest from reference TRBV11-1 and TRBJ1-5 gives the full variable domain: EAEVAQSPRYKITEKSQAVAFWCDPISGHATLYWYRQILGQGPELLVQFQDESVVDDSQLPKDRFSAERLKGVDSTLKIQPAELGDSAMYLCASSSTADRVQHFGDGTRLSIL.

This clonotype turned up a few times. Since a much larger clone is just one base distant, this may be a read error. This chain links TRBV29-1 with TRBJ1-4; TRBD1 is a possible D gene (5 bases). V lost 7 bases and J lost 13, with 16 bases in between. The CDR3 totals 11 residues. The germline CDR1 and CDR2 sequences are SQVTM and ANQGSEA. The CDR3 loop is CSGWDDGRLFF. In DNA, the CDR3 is TGCAGCGGATGGGACGATGGAAGACTGTTTTTT.

This clonotype was found a few times. The rearrangement uses TRBV7-9 and TRBJ2-2, with TRBD1 as a possible D gene (5 bases). The CDR3 has 15 residues. Germline loops: CDR1 SEHNR, CDR2 FQNEAQ (reference sequence). Trimming removed 4 bases at V and 0 bases at J, with 9 bases between. CDR3 protein: CASSSTDTNTGELFF. For the CDR3, the DNA is TGTGCCAGCAGCTCGACAGATACGAACACCGGGGAGCTGTTTTTT. The variable domain in full, with the rest retrieved from reference TRBV7-9 and TRBJ2-2, is DTGVSQNPRHKITKRGQNVTFRCDPISEHNRLYWYRQTLGQGPEFLTYFQNEAQLEKSRLLSDRFSAERPKGSFSTLEIQRTEQGDSAMYLCASSSTDTNTGELFFGEGSRLTVL.

This clonotype turned up a few times. This sequence joins TRBV5-6 and TRBJ1-1; the match to TRBD1 covers 8 bases. From germline, CDR1 is SGHDT and CDR2 YYEEEE. The length of the CDR3 is 17 residues. Unmatched junction bases numbered 14, after V lost 4 bases and J lost 3 bases. The CDR3: CASSQRQGQVLHTEAFF. CDR3 in DNA: TGTGCCAGCAGCCAACGCCAGGGACAGGTTTTGCACACTGAAGCTTTCTTT.

This clonotype turned up a few times. The chain couples TRBV27 to TRBJ2-7, with 8 nucleotides matching TRBD1. Germline assignment: CDR1 MNHEY and CDR2 SMNVEV (reference sequence). Germline trimming cut 3 bases from V and 3 bases from J; bases unmatched to any gene: 10. This CDR3 comprises 16 residues. CDR3 nucleotide sequence: TGTGCCAGCAGTTTCACGCTCGGACAGGGTCTCTACGAGCAGTACTTC. Protein product: CASSFTLGQGLYEQYF.

This sequence joins TRBV20-1 and TRBJ2-7, with a possible D match to TRBD2 (6 bases). The CDR3 extends over 15 amino acids. V was clipped by 1 base and J by 5 bases, with 18 bases between them. CDR1 and CDR2 from the germline V gene are DFQATT and SNEGSKA (reference sequence). As DNA, the CDR3 is TGCAGTGCTAGAGCGAACTGGGACTTCCCCCACGAGCAGTACTTC. This encodes CSARANWDFPHEQYF.

Turning to this clonotype: The junction shows a germline mismatch at one end, possibly a read error. V gene TRBV4-1 combines with J gene TRBJ1-1; D gene unclear. Germline assignment: CDR1 MGHRA and CDR2 YSYEKL. This CDR3 region has 15 residues. DNA of the CDR3: TGCGCCAGCAGCCAACGGTATCAATCGAACGCTGAAGCTTTCTTT. Protein sequence: CASSQRYQSNAEAFF.

The V gene is TRBV4-2, the J gene TRBJ2-7, with no clear D. V was pared by 0 bases and J by 3 bases, with 9 bases between. CDR3 length: 14 residues. The germline V gene has CDR1 LGHNA and CDR2 YNFKEQ. CDR3 in DNA: TGTGCCAGCAGCCAAGAAGGTACAATCTACGAGCAGTACTTC. The encoded protein is CASSQEGTIYEQYF.

Only a few counts were recorded for this clonotype. J is TRBJ2-7 and V is TRBV18, with unresolved D. Trimming pared 3 bases from V and 1 base from J, leaving 10 bases between. Germline loops: CDR1 KGHSH, CDR2 LQKENI. There are 14 residues in the CDR3. CDR3 sequence: CASSPLGLSYEQYF. The CDR3 DNA reads as TGTGCCAGCTCACCTTTGGGTTTATCCTACGAGCAGTACTTC.

The chain carries TRBV15 and TRBJ2-1; D gene uncertain. The V gene lost 3 bases and the J gene lost 8 bases, with 11 bases spanning the gap. This CDR3 spans 13 amino acids. The germline V gene has CDR1 LNHNV and CDR2 YYDKDF (reference sequence). CDR3 region: CATSRPDRYEQFF. CDR3 sequence (DNA): TGTGCCACCAGCAGGCCGGATAGGTATGAGCAGTTCTTC.

This clonotype was recorded a few times. The chain uses TRBV12-3 or TRBV12-4 and TRBJ1-5; perhaps TRBD1 as D (5 bases). The CDR3 contains 15 residues. V lost 5 bases and J 3 bases, leaving 14 bases between the germline ends. The CDR3 sequence is CASSPRQGANQPQHF. In nucleotides, the CDR3 is TGTGCCAGCAGTCCCCGTCAAGGGGCCAATCAGCCCCAGCATTTT.

This clonotype was seen a handful of times. J is TRBJ2-5 and V is TRBV28; 9 bases are shared with TRBD1. This CDR3 region has 14 residues. Looked up from germline, CDR1 is MDHEN and CDR2 is SYDVKM. The ends lost 2 bases at V and 7 bases at J; junction bases unmatched: 5. CDR3 nucleotides: TGTGCCAGCAGTTTAAGGACGACAGGGGGGACCCAGTACTTC. This encodes CASSLRTTGGTQYF. The full variable domain, in which reference TRBV28 and TRBJ2-5 provide the parts outside the CDR3, is DVKVTQSSRYLVKRTGEKVFLECVQDMDHENMFWYRQDPGLGLRLIYFSYDVKMKEKGDIPEGYSVSREKKERFSLILESASTNQTSMYLCASSLRTTGGTQYFGPGTRLLVL.

This clonotype was picked up many times. The CDR3 sequence: CSASSTSSYEQYF. The CDR3 bases are TGCAGTGCTAGCAGCACTTCCTCCTACGAGCAGTACTTC. The J gene is TRBJ2-7, the V gene TRBV20-1, with D hard to call. Trimming removed 3 bases from V and 0 bases from J, with 9 bases in between. The CDR3 runs to 13 residues. Germline V gives CDR1 DFQATT, CDR2 SNEGSKA (reference sequence).

In this sample, this clonotype turned up many times. The rearrangement joins TRBV24-1 to TRBJ2-3; TRBD1 aligns across 12 bases. Germline values: CDR1 KGHDR, CDR2 SFDVKD. Trimming removed 7 bases from V and 5 bases from J; junction bases left unmatched: 6. The CDR3 runs to 15 residues. CDR3 region: CATSRDRGQEDTQYF. In DNA, the CDR3 is TGTGCCACCAGCCGGGACAGGGGGCAGGAAGATACGCAGTATTTT.

Only a few counts were recorded for this clonotype. CDR3 residues: CASSDRGWTEAFF. CDR3 DNA sequence: TGTGCCAGCAGTGATCGGGGGTGGACTGAAGCTTTCTTT. The chain has TRBV2 and TRBJ1-1; tentatively, D is TRBD1 (5 bases). Germline loops: CDR1 SNHLY, CDR2 FYNNEI. V lost 3 bases, J lost 5 bases, and 10 bases lay in between. CDR3 length: 13 amino acids.